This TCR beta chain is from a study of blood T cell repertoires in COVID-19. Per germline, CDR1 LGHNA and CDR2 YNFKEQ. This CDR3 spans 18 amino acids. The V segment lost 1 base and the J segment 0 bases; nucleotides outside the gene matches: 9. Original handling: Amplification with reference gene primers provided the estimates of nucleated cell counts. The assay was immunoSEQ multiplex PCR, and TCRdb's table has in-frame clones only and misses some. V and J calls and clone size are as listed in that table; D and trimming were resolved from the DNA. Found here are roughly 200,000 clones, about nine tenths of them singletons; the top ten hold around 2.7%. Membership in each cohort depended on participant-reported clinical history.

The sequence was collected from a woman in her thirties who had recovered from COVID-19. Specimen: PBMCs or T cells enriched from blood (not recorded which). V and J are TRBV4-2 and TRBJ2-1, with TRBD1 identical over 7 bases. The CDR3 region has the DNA TGTGCCAGCAGCCAAGGTAGTCCGGGACAGAGCTCCTACAATGAGCAGTTCTTC. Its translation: CASSQGSPGQSSYNEQFF.